This entry features one T cell receptor beta chain sequence. The data were obtained in a study of shared clonotypes between healthy human individuals. Sequencing was performed with immunoSEQ multiplex PCR; in TCRdb, only in-frame clones are kept and a portion is missing. Counted here are roughly 2.1 million clones, around 93% occurring once; the ten biggest clones make up more than 1.5%. The junction had 4 bases not matched to a gene; V was cut back by 4 bases and J by 6 bases. The CDR3 extends over 15 amino acids. Germline assignment: CDR1 MDHEN and CDR2 SYDVKM. CD45RO-negative, CCR7-selected cells formed the naive CD8 fraction, which excluded terminally differentiated effector memory CD45RA+ cells. Only Caucasian adults living in Nashville, Tennessee served as donors.

The clonotype was recovered from a man aged 18 to 29 in good health. Some clones in this sample may be carry-over from other donors' samples. Material: naive CD8+ T cells from PBMCs. The V call is TRBV28, the J call TRBJ1-5; 12 nucleotides align to TRBD1. The CDR3 nucleotides are TGTGCCAGCAGTTCCGGGACAGGGGGCTTTCAGCCCCAGCATTTT. Translation: CASSSGTGGFQPQHF.